These 32 T cell receptor beta chains share one sample of origin, sequenced in a study of CD4 T cells in relation to SARS-CoV-2 and coronaviruses (dated by TCRdb to about 2021). To prepare the library, the immunoSEQ multiplex PCR assay was applied. Drawn from immuneACCESS, this table holds only the in-frame rearrangements with V and J called that TCRdb kept. Clones are partly lost; checked studies trace under half to an unresolved V gene and leave the rest unexplained. The sample data list around 23,000 clones, and around 80% of these were observed just once. Of the sample, approximately 29% falls within the top ten clones. CD4+ T cells from unexposed donors were collected before the COVID-19 pandemic (2011-2018). The EasySep CD4+ T cell isolation kit was used to isolate CD4+ T cells once the cultures had run for approximately ten days. Their specific antigens are unknown. The sequenced sample was CD4+ T cells from PBMCs, cultured in vitro. All receptors derive from a human donor in good health.

This rearrangement joins TRBV6-5 to TRBJ1-4, with TRBD1 as a possible D gene (6 bases). This CDR3 spans 14 amino acids. Trimming left V 7 bases short and J 0 bases short, with 9 bases between. Germline lookup yields CDR1 MNHEY and CDR2 SVGAGI. CDR3 region: CASTGVPTNEKLFF. CDR3 nucleotide sequence: TGTGCCAGCACAGGGGTCCCAACTAATGAAAAACTGTTTTTT.

This sequence joins TRBV30 and TRBJ2-7; 9 bases line up with TRBD2. The V gene's germline CDR1 is GTSNPN and CDR2 SVGIG (reference sequence). The V gene end was trimmed by 3 bases and the J gene end by 6 bases; junction bases not matched to a gene: 12. This CDR3 is built from 15 residues. In nucleotides, the CDR3 is TGTGCCTGGAGCCCGGGGGTGTCTAGCGGGACCGAGCAGTACTTC. This codes for CAWSPGVSSGTEQYF.

The CDR3 DNA is TGTGCCAGCTCACTCTTAGCGGGAGAGGGTTCCAACGAGCAGTACTTC. Encoded protein: CASSLLAGEGSNEQYF. The rearrangement joins TRBV18 to TRBJ2-7; 9 nucleotides line up with TRBD2. Per germline, CDR1 KGHSH and CDR2 LQKENI. Trimming cost V 4 bases and J 5 bases; bases outside gene matches: 12. The CDR3 spans 16 residues. Together with reference TRBV18 and TRBJ2-7, the CDR3 gives the full variable domain: NAGVMQNPRHLVRRRGQEARLRCSPMKGHSHVYWYRQLPEEGLKFMVYLQKENIIDESGMPKERFSAEFPKEGPSILRIQQVVRGDSAAYFCASSLLAGEGSNEQYFGPGTRLTVT.

J is TRBJ2-3 and V is TRBV30; TRBD2 matches at 9 bases. CDR3 length equals 14 residues. The trim removed 4 bases at V and 3 bases at J, leaving 5 bases unmatched. In germline, CDR1 is GTSNPN, CDR2 SVGIG (reference sequence). DNA for the CDR3: TGTGCCTGGAATGCGGGAGGGTCGACAGATACGCAGTATTTT. It codes for CAWNAGGSTDTQYF.

This clone was detected only a few times. This CDR3 reads CASGLADTRSFNQPQHF. The CDR3 coding sequence is TGTGCTAGTGGTTTGGCCGACACGCGATCCTTCAATCAGCCCCAGCATTTT. This chain uses TRBV12-5 with TRBJ1-5; no reliable D call. Germline CDR1 reads LGHNT; CDR2 reads FRNRAP. The V end lost 1 base, the J end lost 3 bases, and 16 bases lay between the germline ends. The CDR3 totals 17 residues.

This chain links TRBV5-8 with TRBJ1-6; 8 nucleotides agree with TRBD1. Germline lookup yields CDR1 SGHTS and CDR2 YDEGEE. V dropped 4 bases and J dropped 5; count of bases not matched to a gene: 8. The CDR3 sequence is 16 residues long. The CDR3 sequence: CASSLHRGLNNSPLHF. The CDR3 DNA sequence: TGTGCCAGCAGCCTGCACAGGGGGTTAAATAATTCACCCCTCCACTTT.

For the CDR3, the DNA is TGTGCCAGCAGGTATAATGGCGGGAGCACATACGAGCAGTACTTC. Translated, it gives CASRYNGGSTYEQYF. This sequence joins TRBV6-5 and TRBJ2-7; the match to TRBD2 covers 7 bases. V shed 6 bases, J shed 4 bases, and the junction held 12 bases outside the gene matches. Germline V gene lookup returns CDR1 MNHEY and CDR2 SVGAGI. The CDR3 extends over 15 amino acids.

The chain is built from TRBV6-4 and TRBJ1-1; a weak D match, TRBD1 (5 bases). In germline, CDR1 is MRHNA, CDR2 SNTAGT. V lost 6 bases and J lost 1, with 15 bases in between. The CDR3 runs to 15 residues. This chain's CDR3 is CASRARGAGNTEAFF. The CDR3 nucleotides are TGTGCCAGCAGAGCCCGGGGCGCGGGGAACACTGAAGCTTTCTTT.

This chain joins TRBV5-1 and TRBJ2-1, with 7 bases fitting TRBD2. The V gene's germline CDR1 is SGHRS and CDR2 YFSETQ. V was pared by 5 bases and J by 4 bases, with 6 bases of the junction left unmatched. There are 14 residues in the CDR3. CDR3 nucleotides: TGCGCCAGCAGAAGCGATAGCGGGTACAATGAGCAGTTCTTC. Translation: CASRSDSGYNEQFF.

This clone was observed once. This chain uses TRBV25-1 with TRBJ2-3; D is ambiguous. Trimming cost V 4 bases and J 5 bases, with 4 bases left between them. The germline CDR1 and CDR2 sequences are MGHDK and SYGVNS. The CDR3 covers 11 residues. The CDR3 sequence is CASSVGDTQYF. DNA of the CDR3: TGTGCCAGCAGTGTGGGAGATACGCAGTATTTT.

J is TRBJ2-1 and V is TRBV9; D is unresolved. V lost 2 bases and J lost 0, with 9 bases in between. CDR1 SGDLS and CDR2 YYNGEE come from the germline V gene. This CDR3 is 15 amino acids long. The CDR3 DNA follows: TGTGCCAGCAGCGTTTTGGGCGGCTCCTACAATGAGCAGTTCTTC. It encodes CASSVLGGSYNEQFF.

The chain combines TRBV28 with TRBJ2-2; 9 nucleotides line up with TRBD1. V dropped 8 bases and J dropped 5; count of bases not matched to a gene: 15. The germline CDR1 and CDR2 sequences are MDHEN and SYDVKM. There are 17 residues in the CDR3. The CDR3 DNA follows: TGTGCCAGCTGCGCCCCCCCCGGGACAGGGAAGACCGGGGAGCTGTTTTTT. It translates to CASCAPPGTGKTGELFF.

The chain carries TRBV19 and TRBJ2-3; D might be TRBD2 (5 bases). The V and J ends lost 3 bases and 0 bases respectively, with 10 bases between them. The CDR3 length is 15 residues. CDR1 is LNHDA and CDR2 is SQIVND in the germline V gene (reference sequence). In DNA form, the CDR3 reads TGTGCCAGTAGTATTGGAGCGGTGAGCACAGATACGCAGTATTTT. Its translation is CASSIGAVSTDTQYF.

This chain uses TRBV6-1 with TRBJ1-2; D unclear. CDR3 length equals 12 residues. Trimming pared 3 bases from V and 4 bases from J, leaving 6 bases between. Looked up from germline, CDR1 is MNHNS and CDR2 is SASEGT. This chain's CDR3 is CASSDPAYGYTF. The CDR3 DNA reads as TGTGCCAGCAGTGACCCGGCCTATGGCTACACCTTC.

This chain uses TRBV2 with TRBJ1-1; no clear D gene. The CDR3 has 15 residues. V lost 3 bases, J lost 5 bases, and 16 bases lay in between. From germline, CDR1 is SNHLY and CDR2 FYNNEI. The chain's CDR3 is CASSDGRRARTEAFF. The DNA for the CDR3 is TGTGCCAGCAGTGACGGGCGGAGGGCACGGACTGAAGCTTTCTTT.

The V gene is TRBV6-5, the J gene TRBJ1-1; TRBD1 matches 7 bases. The CDR3 extends over 15 amino acids. CDR1 MNHEY and CDR2 SVGAGI come from the germline V gene. V shed 0 bases and J 0 bases; nucleotides not matched to a gene: 1. The CDR3 reads CASSYSGTVNTEAFF. CDR3 DNA: TGTGCCAGCAGTTACTCAGGGACAGTGAACACTGAAGCTTTCTTT.

The chain has TRBV11-3 and TRBJ2-7; D call uncertain. V was trimmed by 3 bases and J by 0 bases, leaving 21 bases between them. The CDR3 contains 18 residues. Germline V lookup: CDR1 SGHNT, CDR2 YENEEA. The CDR3 DNA reads TGTGCCAGCAGCTTTTCGCCTGTTGTGGAAACGAGCTCCTACGAGCAGTACTTC. Protein: CASSFSPVVETSSYEQYF.

The J gene is TRBJ1-2, the V gene TRBV30; D ambiguous. The CDR3 covers 13 residues. V was shortened by 2 bases and J by 4 bases, with 11 bases between the two germline ends. The germline V gene has CDR1 GTSNPN and CDR2 SVGIG (reference sequence). The DNA of the CDR3 is TGTGCCTGGAGTTTGACGGATCTCTATGGCTACACCTTC. Protein product: CAWSLTDLYGYTF.

The CDR3, as DNA: TGTGCCAGCAGTTTTCTAGAAGGCTACGAGCAGTACTTC. This translates into CASSFLEGYEQYF. The V gene is TRBV12-3 or TRBV12-4, the J gene TRBJ2-7; D remains ambiguous. The CDR3 is made up of 13 amino acids. V lost 3 bases and J lost 3, with 9 bases in between.

The chain has TRBV5-4 and TRBJ1-1; 10 bases are shared with TRBD1. Per the germline V gene, CDR1 is SGHNT and CDR2 is YYREEE (reference sequence). V gave up 8 bases and J gave up 7 bases; unmatched junction bases: 17. The CDR3 runs to 16 residues. The CDR3 sequence: CASSPATGGFRVEAFF. In DNA, the CDR3 is TGTGCCAGTTCCCCCGCGACAGGGGGCTTCAGGGTTGAAGCTTTCTTT.

This clone was seen a few times. V and J are TRBV25-1 and TRBJ2-1; weak D call: TRBD1 (5 bases). The length of the CDR3 is 15 residues. V lost 2 bases and J lost 1, with 9 bases in between. Germline values: CDR1 MGHDK, CDR2 SYGVNS. The CDR3, as DNA: TGTGCCAGCAGTGAACTTCAGGGTTCCTACAATGAGCAGTTCTTC. Amino acid sequence: CASSELQGSYNEQFF.

The chain's CDR3 is CASSLGGANYGYTF. CDR3 coding DNA: TGTGCCAGCAGCTTGGGGGGCGCGAACTATGGCTACACCTTC. The chain uses TRBV7-8 and TRBJ1-2, with D possibly matching TRBD1 (6 bases). Germline values: CDR1 SGHVS, CDR2 FQNEAQ. Trimming shortened V by 3 bases and J by 2 bases, and 10 bases separated the two germline ends. The length of the CDR3 is 14 residues.

The table lists this clone with a count of one. The rearrangement joins TRBV7-3 to TRBJ1-1; D is undetermined. Deletions cut 1 base from V and 9 bases from J, with 12 bases between. This CDR3 region has 13 residues. The germline CDR1 and CDR2 sequences are SGHTA and FQGTGA. The CDR3 DNA reads as TGTGCCAGCAGCTTAAAGGGAACGGGGAAAGCTTTCTTT. This sequence encodes CASSLKGTGKAFF.

The rearrangement links TRBV5-1 to TRBJ2-3; D gene unclear. V lost 0 bases to trimming and J lost 5 bases, with 10 bases between them. The CDR3 contains 14 residues. CDR1 is SGHRS and CDR2 is YFSETQ in the germline V gene. The chain's CDR3 is CASSLVNLEDTQYF. Here the CDR3 DNA reads TGCGCCAGCAGCTTGGTAAATTTGGAAGATACGCAGTATTTT.

This clone turned up a few times. The chain joins TRBV2 to TRBJ2-7, with no clear D. Germline-derived CDR1 and CDR2 are SNHLY and FYNNEI. The V and J ends lost 7 bases and 0 bases respectively, with 13 bases between them. The CDR3 covers 14 residues. The CDR3 spells CASINSLSSYEQYF. The CDR3 DNA follows: TGTGCCAGCATTAATTCACTGAGCTCCTACGAGCAGTACTTC.

This chain uses TRBV18 with TRBJ1-2, with 8 bases aligning to TRBD1. V shed 6 bases, J shed 8 bases, and the junction held 14 bases outside the gene matches. The CDR3 runs to 15 residues. Germline-derived CDR1 and CDR2 are KGHSH and LQKENI. CDR3 DNA sequence: TGTGCCAGCTCTCTCCTGACAGGGGACTCCAACGGCTACACCTTC. Amino acids: CASSLLTGDSNGYTF.

This clone was recorded a few times. The rearrangement uses TRBV30 and TRBJ1-5; D uncertain. This CDR3 has 16 residues. The germline V gene has CDR1 GTSNPN and CDR2 SVGIG (reference sequence). V lost 2 bases to trimming and J lost 0 bases, with 14 bases between them. CDR3 DNA: TGTGCCTGGAGTTCCACCCGCGTGTATAGCAATCAGCCCCAGCATTTT. Amino acids: CAWSSTRVYSNQPQHF.

Here the CDR3 DNA reads TGTGCCAGTAGCCAGGGACAGGGTCAAGGTGAGCAGTTCTTC. Residues: CASSQGQGQGEQFF. The chain has TRBV19 and TRBJ2-1; 9 nucleotides match TRBD1. CDR3 size: 14 residues. Germline CDR1 LNHDA, CDR2 SQIVND (reference sequence). With 6 bases clipped from V and 9 bases from J, the junction kept 9 bases outside the gene matches.

This clone has more than one count but fewer than ten. The chain has TRBV24-1 and TRBJ1-5, with 7 bases fitting TRBD1. The ends lost 2 bases at V and 0 bases at J; junction bases unmatched: 9. The CDR3 runs to 18 residues. Germline CDR1 is KGHDR and CDR2 is SFDVKD. CDR3 residues: CATSDSRTGAYSNQPQHF. Written as DNA, the CDR3 is TGTGCCACCAGTGATTCACGGACAGGAGCCTATAGCAATCAGCCCCAGCATTTT.

The CDR3 bases are TGTGCCAGCAGCCAAGGGGCAGGGACTGGAAACACCATATATTTT. Translation gives CASSQGAGTGNTIYF. The chain recombines TRBV3-1 (or the pseudogene TRBV3-2) with TRBJ1-3; a weak D match, TRBD1 (5 bases). V was clipped by 1 base and J by 2 bases, with 9 bases between them. Germline CDR1 is LGHDT and CDR2 is YNNKEL (reference sequence). The CDR3 is made up of 15 amino acids.

The gene calls are TRBV2 and TRBJ1-2, with D possibly being TRBD1 (6 bases). V shed 1 base and J shed 4 bases, with 7 bases lying between them. The CDR3 runs to 13 residues. From germline, CDR1 is SNHLY and CDR2 FYNNEI. CDR3 in amino acids: CASSEGTAYGYTF. The CDR3 DNA reads as TGTGCCAGCAGTGAAGGGACAGCCTATGGCTACACCTTC. The complete variable domain, with remaining parts taken from reference TRBV2 and TRBJ1-2, reads EPEVTQTPSHQVTQMGQEVILRCVPISNHLYFYWYRQILGQKVEFLVSFYNNEISEKSEIFDDQFSVERPDGSNFTLKIRSTKLEDSAMYFCASSEGTAYGYTFGSGTRLTVV.

This sequence joins TRBV18 and TRBJ2-5; a possible D gene is TRBD1 (5 bases). This CDR3 has 13 residues. Germline-derived CDR1 and CDR2 are KGHSH and LQKENI. V lost 3 bases to trimming and J lost 5 bases, with 10 bases between them. CDR3 in amino acids: CASSPLGPETQYF. Here the CDR3 DNA reads TGTGCCAGCTCACCGTTGGGGCCGGAGACCCAGTACTTC.